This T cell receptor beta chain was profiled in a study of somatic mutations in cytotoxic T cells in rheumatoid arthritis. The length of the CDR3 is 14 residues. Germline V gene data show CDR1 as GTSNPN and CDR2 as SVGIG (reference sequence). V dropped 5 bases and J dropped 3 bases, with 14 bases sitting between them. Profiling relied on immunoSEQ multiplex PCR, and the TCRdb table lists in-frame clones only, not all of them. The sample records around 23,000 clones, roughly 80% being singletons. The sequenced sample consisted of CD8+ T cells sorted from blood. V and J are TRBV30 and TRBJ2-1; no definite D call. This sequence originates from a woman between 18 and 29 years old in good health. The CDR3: CAWGEISDYNEQFF. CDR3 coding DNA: TGTGCCTGGGGAGAGATTTCTGACTACAATGAGCAGTTCTTC.